This T cell receptor beta chain was sequenced during a study of T cells in narcolepsy (dated by TCRdb to 2016 to 2018). Notes on the research overall: Patients with narcolepsy type 1 or type 2 (NT1, NT2) were enrolled in the study together with healthy control donors. The study sought autoreactive T cells targeting hypocretin neuron self-antigens (hypocretin, TRIB2) in narcolepsy patients, using TCR Vbeta sequencing to track clonotypes in blood and CSF. General findings and caveats noted by the study authors: Plots that compared CSF and blood CD4+ T cell clonotypes from the same patient highlighted HCRT-specific and TRIB2-specific autoreactive clonotypes. No sequences matching autoreactive T cell clones were contained in some blood memory CD4+ repertoires from patients and controls. Autoreactive clonotypes were reported to be detected serially in the blood of the same patients and of different patients, but not in the blood of healthy controls. Numbers of sequenced blood memory CD4+ clonotypes were comparable, with averages of some 42,000 in patients and some 30,000 in controls.

This clone was counted only a few times. Its target antigen remains unknown. No per-base quality is available; no much larger clone lies one base away. CDR1 and CDR2, looked up from the germline V gene, are SNHLY and FYNNEI. V has 4 bases trimmed and J has 5 bases trimmed; junction bases matching no gene number 13. The CDR3 goes from the cysteine to the phenylalanine over 16 residues. CDR3 DNA is the only sequence kept; it has 48 bases, read in frame from the first base. For TCR Vbeta sequencing, memory CD4+ T cells were sorted ex vivo from the peripheral blood of both healthy controls and narcolepsy patients. Libraries were prepared through the immunoSEQ multiplex PCR assay. TCRdb retrieved this table from immuneACCESS and kept in-frame rearrangements only. Not all clones are present; in checked studies, unresolved V genes account for under half, and no reason is known for the remainder. The sample records under 20,000 clones, over 75% of which are singletons. The ten largest clonotypes hold 0.72% of the sample.

The sequencing sample was made of memory (CD45RA-) CD4+ T cells from blood. The meaning of the sample's cell subset or site label: memory T cells sorted ex vivo from peripheral blood. This clonotype was obtained from a human donor in good health. This sequence uses TRBV2 and TRBJ2-5; the central 7 bases match TRBD2. The CDR3 reads as follows: CASSGGRGRGEETQYF. The DNA reads TGTGCCAGCAGTGGGGGACGCGGGAGAGGGGAGGAGACCCAGTACTTC.